This T cell receptor (beta chain) was sequenced for a study of blood T cell repertoires in COVID-19. About the research overall: Sources were T cells, B-cell-depleted T cells, or PBMCs; the material itself was cDNA or gDNA.

TCRdb's copy holds only in-frame clones and misses some; the assay was immunoSEQ multiplex PCR. The repertoire holds about 290,000 clones, with roughly 90% as singletons. Trimming took off 2 bases at V and 0 bases at J, with 8 bases between the two ends. This CDR3 has 14 amino acids. Germline lookup yields CDR1 SGHTS and CDR2 YDEGEE. V usage is TRBV5-8 and J usage is TRBJ1-2; tentatively, D is TRBD1 (5 bases). This TCR was sampled from a woman aged 30 to 39 with COVID-19, enrolled during active disease. The sequencing input was peripheral blood. The chain's CDR3 is CASSFGGSNYGYTF. CDR3 nucleotides: TGTGCCAGCAGCTTCGGGGGTTCTAACTATGGCTACACCTTC.